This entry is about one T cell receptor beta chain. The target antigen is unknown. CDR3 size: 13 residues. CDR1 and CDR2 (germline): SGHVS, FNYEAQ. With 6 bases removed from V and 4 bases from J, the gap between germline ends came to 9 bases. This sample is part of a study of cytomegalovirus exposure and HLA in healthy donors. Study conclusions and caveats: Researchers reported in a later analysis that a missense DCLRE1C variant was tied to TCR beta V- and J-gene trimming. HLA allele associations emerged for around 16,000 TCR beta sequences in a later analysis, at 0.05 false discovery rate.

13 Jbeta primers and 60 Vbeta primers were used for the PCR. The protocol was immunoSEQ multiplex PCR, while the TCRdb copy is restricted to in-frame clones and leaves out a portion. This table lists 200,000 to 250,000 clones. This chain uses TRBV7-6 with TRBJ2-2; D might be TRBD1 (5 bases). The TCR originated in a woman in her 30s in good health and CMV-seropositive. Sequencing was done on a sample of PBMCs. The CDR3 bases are TGTGCCAGCAGTCCAGGGTTCACCGGGGAGCTGTTTTTT. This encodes CASSPGFTGELFF.